This is a list of T cell receptor beta chains from one sample in a study of sequential checkpoint blockade in melanoma. The repertoire was sequenced with immunoSEQ multiplex PCR; TCRdb's copy has only in-frame clones and lacks some. There are roughly 16,000 clones in the sample; over 70% occur only once, and roughly 12% lies in the top ten. This specimen consisted of CD8+ T cells sorted from blood (inferred from file names), obtained from a patient given nivolumab and ipilimumab in sequence. These receptors were collected from a human donor with melanoma. CDR3s include the opening cysteine and the closing phenylalanine or tryptophan. Fields, in order: J gene, D gene, clone size, V gene, CDR3 DNA, CDR3 protein. A D gene is named only where the DNA matches it firmly. Clone size is shown for a subset of rows, as once, few, many or a class of expanded clone.

j_gene: TRBJ2-7
d_gene: TRBD2
abundance: few
v_gene: TRBV4-1
CDR3nt: TGCGCCAGCAGCCAGGTTACTAGCGGGGGTTCCTACGAGCAGTACTTC
CDR3aa: CASSQVTSGGSYEQYF

j_gene: TRBJ2-7
d_gene: -
abundance: -
v_gene: TRBV27
CDR3nt: TGTGCCAGCAGTTTTCGCGGGTTCAGCTCCTACGAGCAGTACTTC
CDR3aa: CASSFRGFSSYEQYF

j_gene: TRBJ2-7
d_gene: -
abundance: -
v_gene: TRBV28
CDR3nt: TGTGCCAGCAGTTTACCAGGGCAATACTACGAGCAGTACTTC
CDR3aa: CASSLPGQYYEQYF

j_gene: TRBJ2-7
d_gene: TRBD2
abundance: few
v_gene: TRBV4-3
CDR3nt: TGCGCCAGCAGCCAAGCTCGGGAGGGCCCCTACGAGCAGTACTTC
CDR3aa: CASSQAREGPYEQYF

j_gene: TRBJ2-7
d_gene: TRBD2
abundance: -
v_gene: TRBV4-3
CDR3nt: TGCGCCAGCAGTCAACACCGGGACTACTCATACGAGCAGTACTTC
CDR3aa: CASSQHRDYSYEQYF

j_gene: TRBJ2-7
d_gene: TRBD2
abundance: -
v_gene: TRBV7-6
CDR3nt: TGTGCCAGCAGCCCGGTAGCGGGGGGCTCCTACGAGCAGTACTTC
CDR3aa: CASSPVAGGSYEQYF

j_gene: TRBJ2-7
d_gene: -
abundance: -
v_gene: TRBV13
CDR3nt: TGTGCCAGCAGCCTCCACCGGGACAACTCCGTCCAAGAGCAGTACTTC
CDR3aa: CASSLHRDNSVQEQYF

j_gene: TRBJ2-7
d_gene: TRBD1
abundance: -
v_gene: TRBV6-1
CDR3nt: TGTGCCAGCAGGGGGACAGGCTACTACTACGAGCAGTACTTC
CDR3aa: CASRGTGYYYEQYF

j_gene: TRBJ2-7
d_gene: TRBD2
abundance: once
v_gene: TRBV11-2
CDR3nt: TGTGCCAGCAGCTTTAGCGGGGGGGCGTACGAGCAGTACTTC
CDR3aa: CASSFSGGAYEQYF

j_gene: TRBJ2-7
d_gene: -
abundance: once
v_gene: TRBV4-3
CDR3nt: TGCGCCAGCAGCCAAGACAGGAATTCCTACGAGCAGTACTTC
CDR3aa: CASSQDRNSYEQYF

j_gene: TRBJ2-7
d_gene: -
abundance: -
v_gene: TRBV7-6
CDR3nt: TGTGCCAGCAGTCAAGCGGGTCACTCCTACGAGCAGTACTTC
CDR3aa: CASSQAGHSYEQYF

j_gene: TRBJ2-7
d_gene: -
abundance: -
v_gene: TRBV19
CDR3nt: TGTGCCAGTAGTCCCTTGGAGGGAGTAGCCTACGAGCAGTACTTC
CDR3aa: CASSPLEGVAYEQYF

j_gene: TRBJ2-7
d_gene: TRBD2
abundance: -
v_gene: TRBV7-9
CDR3nt: TGTGCCAGCAGCTCTAGCGGGAGGGCTTACGAGCAGTACTTC
CDR3aa: CASSSSGRAYEQYF

j_gene: TRBJ1-5
d_gene: -
abundance: -
v_gene: TRBV7-8
CDR3nt: TGTGCCAGCAGCTTTCACCAGGGGCCCTCTTATCAGCCCCAGCATTTT
CDR3aa: CASSFHQGPSYQPQHF

j_gene: TRBJ2-7
d_gene: TRBD1
abundance: few
v_gene: TRBV25-1
CDR3nt: TGTGCCAGCAGTGAATTTAAGGGACAGGGAGGAGACGGGCAGTACTTC
CDR3aa: CASSEFKGQGGDGQYF

j_gene: TRBJ2-7
d_gene: -
abundance: once
v_gene: TRBV2
CDR3nt: TGTGCCTTCCGGGACATTTACGAGCAGTACTTC
CDR3aa: CAFRDIYEQYF

j_gene: TRBJ2-7
d_gene: -
abundance: -
v_gene: TRBV7-8
CDR3nt: TGTGCCAGCAGCTCCCGCGTCCTGACCCACCGGGGGGAGCAGTACTTC
CDR3aa: CASSSRVLTHRGEQYF

j_gene: TRBJ2-1
d_gene: -
abundance: -
v_gene: TRBV27
CDR3nt: TGTGCCAGCAGCCCGGTAGGGGCCGAGCAGTTCTTC
CDR3aa: CASSPVGAEQFF

j_gene: TRBJ1-5
d_gene: -
abundance: once
v_gene: TRBV5-6
CDR3nt: TGTGCCAGCAGCTTGGGGGGGGGAGGGGGAATTCAGCCCCAGCATTTT
CDR3aa: CASSLGGGGGIQPQHF

j_gene: TRBJ2-7
d_gene: -
abundance: -
v_gene: TRBV11-2
CDR3nt: TGTGCCAGCAGCTTACAGACATCCTACGAGCAGTACTTC
CDR3aa: CASSLQTSYEQYF

j_gene: TRBJ2-7
d_gene: TRBD2
abundance: -
v_gene: TRBV27
CDR3nt: TGTGCCAGCAGTGGGCTAGCGGGCGCCTACGAGCAGTACTTC
CDR3aa: CASSGLAGAYEQYF

j_gene: TRBJ1-1
d_gene: TRBD1
abundance: -
v_gene: TRBV7-9
CDR3nt: TGTGCCAGCTGCGACCAGGGGGCGGACAGTGAAGCTTTCTTT
CDR3aa: CASCDQGADSEAFF

j_gene: TRBJ2-7
d_gene: -
abundance: -
v_gene: TRBV7-9
CDR3nt: TGTGCCAGCAGCGCGGCGGGATACGAGCAGTACTTC
CDR3aa: CASSAAGYEQYF

j_gene: TRBJ2-6
d_gene: TRBD1
abundance: -
v_gene: TRBV7-6
CDR3nt: TGTGCCAGCAGCTTTGGTCATCCTTGGACAGGAAGCTCTGGGGCCAACGTCCTGACTTTC
CDR3aa: CASSFGHPWTGSSGANVLTF

j_gene: TRBJ2-7
d_gene: -
abundance: -
v_gene: TRBV2
CDR3nt: TGTGCCAGCGGGCCCTCCTACGAGCAGTACTTC
CDR3aa: CASGPSYEQYF

j_gene: TRBJ2-1
d_gene: TRBD1
abundance: -
v_gene: TRBV15
CDR3nt: TGTGCCACCAGCCCCCGGGACAGGGATTACAATGAGCAGTTCTTC
CDR3aa: CATSPRDRDYNEQFF

j_gene: TRBJ2-7
d_gene: TRBD2
abundance: once
v_gene: TRBV15
CDR3nt: TGTGCCACCAGCAGAGATCGACTAGCGAACGAGCAGTACTTC
CDR3aa: CATSRDRLANEQYF

j_gene: TRBJ1-1
d_gene: -
abundance: -
v_gene: TRBV4-2
CDR3nt: TGTGCCAGCAGCCAAGATAACGGTGAAGCTTTCTTT
CDR3aa: CASSQDNGEAFF

j_gene: TRBJ2-7
d_gene: -
abundance: few
v_gene: TRBV7-8
CDR3nt: TGTGCCAGCAGCTTATCCCCGGGGGAGCAGTACTTC
CDR3aa: CASSLSPGEQYF

j_gene: TRBJ1-1
d_gene: -
abundance: few
v_gene: TRBV7-1
CDR3nt: TGTGCCAGCAGCCCCTGGGAGGCCGGCATCAGGAACACTGAAGCTTTCTTT
CDR3aa: CASSPWEAGIRNTEAFF

j_gene: TRBJ1-2
d_gene: TRBD1
abundance: -
v_gene: TRBV4-3
CDR3nt: TGCGCCAGCAGCCAAGGGACAGGGGGCAGTGGCTACACCTTC
CDR3aa: CASSQGTGGSGYTF

j_gene: TRBJ1-5
d_gene: -
abundance: -
v_gene: TRBV7-2
CDR3nt: TGTGCCAGCAGCTTAGTTCAGGGCAATCAGCCCCAGCATTTT
CDR3aa: CASSLVQGNQPQHF

j_gene: TRBJ1-6
d_gene: -
abundance: -
v_gene: TRBV5-4
CDR3nt: TGTGCCAGCAGCTTGTTTCCCATTAGCTCCTATAATTCACCCCTCCACTTT
CDR3aa: CASSLFPISSYNSPLHF

j_gene: TRBJ1-6
d_gene: -
abundance: once
v_gene: TRBV5-4
CDR3nt: TGTGCCAGCAGCTCCGGTCCCTATAATTCACCCCTCCACTTT
CDR3aa: CASSSGPYNSPLHF

j_gene: TRBJ1-5
d_gene: -
abundance: -
v_gene: TRBV7-6
CDR3nt: TGTGCCAGCAGCTTACAGGGGCTGGGCAATCAGCCCCAGCATTTT
CDR3aa: CASSLQGLGNQPQHF

j_gene: TRBJ1-1
d_gene: -
abundance: -
v_gene: TRBV30
CDR3nt: TGTGCCGCCTCCTACGGGAGGGGGAACACTGAAGCTTTCTTT
CDR3aa: CAASYGRGNTEAFF

j_gene: TRBJ1-2
d_gene: TRBD1
abundance: -
v_gene: TRBV19
CDR3nt: TGTGCCAGTACCCCAGGGGGGACAGGAGTATATGGCTACACCTTC
CDR3aa: CASTPGGTGVYGYTF

j_gene: TRBJ2-7
d_gene: TRBD1
abundance: -
v_gene: TRBV7-2
CDR3nt: TGTGCCAGCAGTTATTATCCGGGACAGTCCTACGAGCAGTACTTC
CDR3aa: CASSYYPGQSYEQYF

j_gene: TRBJ2-7
d_gene: -
abundance: -
v_gene: TRBV6-6
CDR3nt: TGTGCCAGCAGTTACTCCAGCGCGTCCTACGAGCAGTACTTC
CDR3aa: CASSYSSASYEQYF

j_gene: TRBJ2-7
d_gene: -
abundance: -
v_gene: TRBV7-9
CDR3nt: TGTGCCAGCAGCTCCTCGACAGAGACCTCCTACGAGCAGTACTTC
CDR3aa: CASSSSTETSYEQYF

j_gene: TRBJ2-7
d_gene: -
abundance: -
v_gene: TRBV10-3
CDR3nt: TGTGCCATCACCGTAATGGAGGGTGCCTACGAGCAGTACTTC
CDR3aa: CAITVMEGAYEQYF

j_gene: TRBJ1-4
d_gene: -
abundance: -
v_gene: TRBV7-2
CDR3nt: TGTGCCAGCAGTCAATGGGGGGGGGTTAATGAAAAACTGTTTTTT
CDR3aa: CASSQWGGVNEKLFF

j_gene: TRBJ2-7
d_gene: TRBD2
abundance: once
v_gene: TRBV7-2
CDR3nt: TGTGCCAGCAGCTTAGGACTAGCGGGGGTTCTATCCTACGAGCAGTACTTC
CDR3aa: CASSLGLAGVLSYEQYF

j_gene: TRBJ2-7
d_gene: TRBD1
abundance: -
v_gene: TRBV2
CDR3nt: TGTGCCAGCAGTTCGGGCATCTCGGGACAGTCCTACGAGCAGTACTTC
CDR3aa: CASSSGISGQSYEQYF

j_gene: TRBJ2-7
d_gene: TRBD1
abundance: few
v_gene: TRBV6-1
CDR3nt: TGTGCCAGCAGTGTGGGACAGACCTACGAGCAGTACTTC
CDR3aa: CASSVGQTYEQYF

j_gene: TRBJ2-7
d_gene: -
abundance: -
v_gene: TRBV7-9
CDR3nt: TGTGCCAGCAGCTGGTCAAACGAGCAGTACTTC
CDR3aa: CASSWSNEQYF

j_gene: TRBJ1-2
d_gene: TRBD1
abundance: -
v_gene: TRBV9
CDR3nt: TGTGCCAGCAGCGTGATTGGGACAGCAAGGGATGGCTACACCTTC
CDR3aa: CASSVIGTARDGYTF

j_gene: TRBJ2-7
d_gene: TRBD1
abundance: -
v_gene: TRBV6-1
CDR3nt: TGTGCCAGCAGTACCGGGACAGGGAGCTCCTACGAGCAGTACTTC
CDR3aa: CASSTGTGSSYEQYF

j_gene: TRBJ2-7
d_gene: -
abundance: -
v_gene: TRBV4-2
CDR3nt: TGTGCCAGCAGCGAACGGGTGAGACCCTACGAGCAGTACTTC
CDR3aa: CASSERVRPYEQYF

j_gene: TRBJ2-7
d_gene: -
abundance: once
v_gene: TRBV14
CDR3nt: TGTGCCAGCAGCCAGCCCGGGACTTACTACGAGCAGTACTTC
CDR3aa: CASSQPGTYYEQYF

j_gene: TRBJ2-7
d_gene: -
abundance: -
v_gene: TRBV18
CDR3nt: TGTGCCAGCTCTCCGTCTGGGGGGAATCCCCCCTACGAGCAGTACTTC
CDR3aa: CASSPSGGNPPYEQYF

j_gene: TRBJ1-2
d_gene: TRBD1
abundance: -
v_gene: TRBV5-1
CDR3nt: TGCGCCAGCAGCTTGTCGGAGACAGGGTGGGTCTATGGCTACACCTTC
CDR3aa: CASSLSETGWVYGYTF

j_gene: TRBJ2-7
d_gene: -
abundance: -
v_gene: TRBV4-2
CDR3nt: TGTGCCAGCAGCCAAAGGGATGGACAGAATACCTACGAGCAGTACTTC
CDR3aa: CASSQRDGQNTYEQYF

j_gene: TRBJ2-7
d_gene: -
abundance: -
v_gene: TRBV4-1
CDR3nt: TGCGCCAGCAGCCTAGCGGACGTTTCAGCCTACGAGCAGTACTTC
CDR3aa: CASSLADVSAYEQYF

j_gene: TRBJ2-7
d_gene: -
abundance: -
v_gene: TRBV10-2
CDR3nt: TGCGCCAGCTCGGGGGGCGGAGAGCAGTACTTC
CDR3aa: CASSGGGEQYF